The present T cell receptor (beta chain) was sequenced within a study of siplizumab effects on memory and regulatory T cells. The repertoire was sequenced with immunoSEQ multiplex PCR; TCRdb's copy has only in-frame clones and lacks some. The sample has under 110,000 clones; around 90% are singletons. V lost 7 bases to trimming and J lost 3 bases, with 12 bases between them. CDR3 length: 14 amino acids. CDR1 and CDR2 (germline): SNHLY, FYNNEI. The V call is TRBV2, the J call TRBJ1-4; D is ambiguous. The specimen sequenced was non-Treg CD4+ T cells sorted from blood. This clonotype was sampled from a human donor in good health. CDR3 sequence reads: CASTLRGANEKLFF. The CDR3 nucleotides are TGTGCCAGCACTCTCCGGGGAGCTAATGAAAAACTGTTTTTT.